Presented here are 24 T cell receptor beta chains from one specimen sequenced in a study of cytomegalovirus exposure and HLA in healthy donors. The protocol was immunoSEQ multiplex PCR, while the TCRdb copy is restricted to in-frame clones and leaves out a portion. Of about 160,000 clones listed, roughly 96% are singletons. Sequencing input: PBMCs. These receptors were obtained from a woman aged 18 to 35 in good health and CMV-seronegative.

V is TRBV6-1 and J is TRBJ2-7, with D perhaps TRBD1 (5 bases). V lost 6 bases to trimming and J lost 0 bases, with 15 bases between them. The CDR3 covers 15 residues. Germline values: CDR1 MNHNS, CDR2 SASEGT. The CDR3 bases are TGTGCCAGCAGGCGAAACAAGGACACCTCCTACGAGCAGTACTTC. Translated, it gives CASRRNKDTSYEQYF.

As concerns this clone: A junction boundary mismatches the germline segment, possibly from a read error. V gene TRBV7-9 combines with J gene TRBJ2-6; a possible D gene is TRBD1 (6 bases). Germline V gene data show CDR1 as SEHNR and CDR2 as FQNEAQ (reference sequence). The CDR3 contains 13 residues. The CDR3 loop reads CASSPSEGWDNLF. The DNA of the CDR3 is TGTGCCAGCAGCCCCTCAGAGGGGTGGGACAACCTCTTC.

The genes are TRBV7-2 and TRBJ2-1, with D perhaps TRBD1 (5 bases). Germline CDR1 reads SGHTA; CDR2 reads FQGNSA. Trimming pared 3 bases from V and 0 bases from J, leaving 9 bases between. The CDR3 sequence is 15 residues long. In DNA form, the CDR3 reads TGTGCCAGCAGCTTTGACAGTTCCTCCTACAATGAGCAGTTCTTC. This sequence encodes CASSFDSSSYNEQFF. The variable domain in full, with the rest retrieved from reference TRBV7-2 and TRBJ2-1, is GAGVSQSPSNKVTEKGKDVELRCDPISGHTALYWYRQSLGQGLEFLIYFQGNSAPDKSGLPSDRFSAERTGGSVSTLTIQRTQQEDSAVYLCASSFDSSSYNEQFFGPGTRLTVL.

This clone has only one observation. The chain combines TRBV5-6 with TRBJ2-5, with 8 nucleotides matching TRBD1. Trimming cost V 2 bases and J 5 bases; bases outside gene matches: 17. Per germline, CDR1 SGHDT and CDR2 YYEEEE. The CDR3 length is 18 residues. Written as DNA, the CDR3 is TGTGCCAGCAGCTTTGGGACAGGAGACCCCAAAAGGGGGGAGACCCAGTACTTC. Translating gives CASSFGTGDPKRGETQYF. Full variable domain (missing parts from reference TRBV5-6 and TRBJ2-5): DAGVTQSPTHLIKTRGQQVTLRCSPKSGHDTVSWYQQALGQGPQFIFQYYEEEERQRGNFPDRFSGHQFPNYSSELNVNALLLGDSALYLCASSFGTGDPKRGETQYFGPGTRLLVL.

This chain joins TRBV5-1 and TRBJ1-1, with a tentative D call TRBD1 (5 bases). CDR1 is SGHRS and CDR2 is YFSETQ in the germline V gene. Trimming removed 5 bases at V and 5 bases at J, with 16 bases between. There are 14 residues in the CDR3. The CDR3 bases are TGCGCCAGCAGATGGGGGGAGGGGAGTACTGAAGCTTTCTTT. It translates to CASRWGEGSTEAFF.

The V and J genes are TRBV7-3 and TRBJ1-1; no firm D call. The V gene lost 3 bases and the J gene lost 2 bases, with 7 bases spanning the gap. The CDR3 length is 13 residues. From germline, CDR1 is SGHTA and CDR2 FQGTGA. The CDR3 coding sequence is TGTGCCAGCAGCTTTCAATTCAACACTGAAGCTTTCTTT. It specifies CASSFQFNTEAFF. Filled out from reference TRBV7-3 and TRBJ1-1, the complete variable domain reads GAGVSQTPSNKVTEKGKYVELRCDPISGHTALYWYRQSLGQGPEFLIYFQGTGAADDSGLPNDRFFAVRPEGSVSTLKIQRTERGDSAVYLCASSFQFNTEAFFGQGTRLTVV.

CDR3 sequence (DNA): TGTGCCAGTACCGAGGGGGGGGCCATCGGGAACTATGGCTACACCTTC. It encodes CASTEGGAIGNYGYTF. This chain joins TRBV19 and TRBJ1-2; D might be TRBD1 (6 bases). CDR3 size: 16 residues. Per germline, CDR1 LNHDA and CDR2 SQIVND (reference sequence). The V and J ends lost 7 bases and 2 bases respectively, with 20 bases between them. Based on the CDR3 plus reference TRBV19 and TRBJ1-2, the full variable domain is DGGITQSPKYLFRKEGQNVTLSCEQNLNHDAMYWYRQDPGQGLRLIYYSQIVNDFQKGDIAEGYSVSREKKESFPLTVTSAQKNPTAFYLCASTEGGAIGNYGYTFGSGTRLTVV.

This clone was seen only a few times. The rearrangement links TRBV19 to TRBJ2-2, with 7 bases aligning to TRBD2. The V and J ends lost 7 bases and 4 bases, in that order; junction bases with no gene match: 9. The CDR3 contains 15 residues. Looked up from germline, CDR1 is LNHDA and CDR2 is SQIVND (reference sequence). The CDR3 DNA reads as TGTGCCAGTATTGGAGGGCAGCGGGGCACCGGGGAGCTGTTTTTT. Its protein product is CASIGGQRGTGELFF.

CDR3 nucleotide sequence: TGTGCCAGCTCAACAAGGCGAGGTTACGAGCAGTACTTC. It yields the protein CASSTRRGYEQYF. The V and J genes are TRBV18 and TRBJ2-7, with D unresolved. The V end lost 5 bases, the J end lost 4 bases, and 12 bases lay between the germline ends. From germline, CDR1 is KGHSH and CDR2 LQKENI. The CDR3 runs 13 residues.

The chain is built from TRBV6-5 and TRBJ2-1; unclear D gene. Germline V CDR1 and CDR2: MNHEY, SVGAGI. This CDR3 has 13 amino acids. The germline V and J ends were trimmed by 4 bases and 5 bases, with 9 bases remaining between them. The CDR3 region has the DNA TGTGCCAGCAGTTTGAGGCTAGACAATGAGCAGTTCTTC. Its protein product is CASSLRLDNEQFF.

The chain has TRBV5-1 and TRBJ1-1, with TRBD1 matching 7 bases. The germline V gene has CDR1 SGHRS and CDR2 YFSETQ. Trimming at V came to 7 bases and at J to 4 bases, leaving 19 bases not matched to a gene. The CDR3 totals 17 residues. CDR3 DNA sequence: TGCGCCAGCTCCATTCCAAGGGGGCCCGGGTTGGGCACTGAAGCTTTCTTT. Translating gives CASSIPRGPGLGTEAFF.

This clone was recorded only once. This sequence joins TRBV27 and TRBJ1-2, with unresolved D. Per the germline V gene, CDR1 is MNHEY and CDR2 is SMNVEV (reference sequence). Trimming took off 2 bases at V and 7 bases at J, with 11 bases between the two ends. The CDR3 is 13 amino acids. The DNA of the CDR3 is TGTGCCAGCAGTTTAAGCAGGCAAAGTGGCTACACCTTC. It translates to CASSLSRQSGYTF.

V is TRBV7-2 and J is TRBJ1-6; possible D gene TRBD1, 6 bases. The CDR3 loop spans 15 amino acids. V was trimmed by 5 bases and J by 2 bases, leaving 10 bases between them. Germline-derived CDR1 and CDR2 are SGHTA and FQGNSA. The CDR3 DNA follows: TGTGCCAGCAGCCTACAGGGTCCCTATAATTCACCCCTCCACTTT. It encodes CASSLQGPYNSPLHF.

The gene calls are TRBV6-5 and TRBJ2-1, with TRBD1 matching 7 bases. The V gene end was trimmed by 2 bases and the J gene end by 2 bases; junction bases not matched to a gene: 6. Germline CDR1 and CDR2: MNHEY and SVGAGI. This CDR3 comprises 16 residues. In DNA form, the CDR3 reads TGTGCCAGCAGTTACGTAGGGACAGCCCCCTACAATGAGCAGTTCTTC. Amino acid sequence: CASSYVGTAPYNEQFF.

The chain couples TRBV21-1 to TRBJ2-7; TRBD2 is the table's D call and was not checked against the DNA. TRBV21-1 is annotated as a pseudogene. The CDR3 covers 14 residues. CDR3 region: CASSKGTAIYEQYF. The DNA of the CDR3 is TGTGCCAGCAGCAAAGGAACCGCGATCTACGAGCAGTACTTC.

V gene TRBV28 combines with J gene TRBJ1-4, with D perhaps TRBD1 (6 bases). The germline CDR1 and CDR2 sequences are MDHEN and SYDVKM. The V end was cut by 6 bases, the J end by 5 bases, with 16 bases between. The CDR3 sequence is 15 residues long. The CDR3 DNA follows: TGTGCCAGCAGCAACCGGGGGGCCAAAAATGAAAAACTGTTTTTT. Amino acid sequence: CASSNRGAKNEKLFF.

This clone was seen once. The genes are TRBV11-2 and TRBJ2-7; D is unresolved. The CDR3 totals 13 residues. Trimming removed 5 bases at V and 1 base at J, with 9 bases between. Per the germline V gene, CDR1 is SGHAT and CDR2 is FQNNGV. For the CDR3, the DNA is TGTGCCAGCAGCGGGCAGCCTTCCTACGAGCAGTACTTC. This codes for CASSGQPSYEQYF.

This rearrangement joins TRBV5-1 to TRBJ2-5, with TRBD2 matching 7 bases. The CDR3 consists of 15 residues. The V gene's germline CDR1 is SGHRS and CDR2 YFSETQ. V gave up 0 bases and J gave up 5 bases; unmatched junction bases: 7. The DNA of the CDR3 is TGCGCCAGCAGCTTGGCCGGACTAGAGTTGGAGACCCAGTACTTC. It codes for CASSLAGLELETQYF. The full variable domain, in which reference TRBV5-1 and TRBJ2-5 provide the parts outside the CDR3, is KAGVTQTPRYLIKTRGQQVTLSCSPISGHRSVSWYQQTPGQGLQFLFEYFSETQRNKGNFPGRFSGRQFSNSRSEMNVSTLELGDSALYLCASSLAGLELETQYFGPGTRLLVL.

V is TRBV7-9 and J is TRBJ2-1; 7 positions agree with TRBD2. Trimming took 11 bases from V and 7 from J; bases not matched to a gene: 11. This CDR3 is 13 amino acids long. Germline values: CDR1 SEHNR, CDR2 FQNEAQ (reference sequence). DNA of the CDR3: TGTGCCTTCCTATCCCCGCGGGGGAATGAGCAGTTCTTC. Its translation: CAFLSPRGNEQFF.

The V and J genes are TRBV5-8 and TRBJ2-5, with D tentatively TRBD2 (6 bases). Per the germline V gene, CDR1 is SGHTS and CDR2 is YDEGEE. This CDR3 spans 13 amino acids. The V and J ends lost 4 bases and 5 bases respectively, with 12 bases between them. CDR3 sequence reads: CASSRDLWETQYF. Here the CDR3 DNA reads TGTGCCAGCAGCCGGGACTTGTGGGAGACCCAGTACTTC.

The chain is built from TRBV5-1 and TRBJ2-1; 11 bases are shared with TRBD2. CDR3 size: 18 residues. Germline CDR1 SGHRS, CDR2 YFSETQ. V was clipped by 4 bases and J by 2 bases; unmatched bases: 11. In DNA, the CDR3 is TGCGCCAGCAGCACACCCGGAACTAGCGGGGGCACCTACAATGAGCAGTTCTTC. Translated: CASSTPGTSGGTYNEQFF. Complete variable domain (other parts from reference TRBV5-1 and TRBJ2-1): KAGVTQTPRYLIKTRGQQVTLSCSPISGHRSVSWYQQTPGQGLQFLFEYFSETQRNKGNFPGRFSGRQFSNSRSEMNVSTLELGDSALYLCASSTPGTSGGTYNEQFFGPGTRLTVL.

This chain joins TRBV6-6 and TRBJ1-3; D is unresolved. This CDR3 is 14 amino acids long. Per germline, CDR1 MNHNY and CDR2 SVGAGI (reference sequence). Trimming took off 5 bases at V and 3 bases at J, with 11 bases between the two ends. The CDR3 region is CASSLTRDGNTIYF. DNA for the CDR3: TGTGCCAGCAGTCTAACGAGGGATGGAAACACCATATATTTT.

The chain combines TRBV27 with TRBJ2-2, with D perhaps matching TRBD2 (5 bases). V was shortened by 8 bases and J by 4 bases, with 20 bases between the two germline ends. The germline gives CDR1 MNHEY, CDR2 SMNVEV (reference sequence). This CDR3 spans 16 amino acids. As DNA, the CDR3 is TGTGCCAGCCACCTCTCTAGTGGACTCCGCACCGGGGAGCTGTTTTTT. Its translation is CASHLSSGLRTGELFF.

The CDR3 nucleotides read TGTGCCAGTAGTCCGGGGACAGGGAGCCGCTACGAGCAGTACTTC. It codes for CASSPGTGSRYEQYF. The rearrangement joins TRBV19 to TRBJ2-7, with 9 nucleotides matching TRBD1. This CDR3 region has 15 residues. Germline V gene sequence: CDR1 LNHDA, CDR2 SQIVND (reference sequence). V dropped 5 bases and J dropped 3; count of bases not matched to a gene: 8.